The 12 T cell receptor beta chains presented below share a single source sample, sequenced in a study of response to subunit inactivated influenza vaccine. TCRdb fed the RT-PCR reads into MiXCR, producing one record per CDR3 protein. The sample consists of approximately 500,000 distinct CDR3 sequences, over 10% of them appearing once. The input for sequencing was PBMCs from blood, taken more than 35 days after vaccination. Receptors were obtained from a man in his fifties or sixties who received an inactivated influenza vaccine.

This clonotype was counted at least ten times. The CDR3 region is CSAARDGNYEQYF. DNA of the CDR3: TGCAGTGCCGCCCGGGACGGCAACTACGAGCAGTACTTC. The V gene is TRBV20-1, the J gene TRBJ2-7; the D gene could be TRBD1 or TRBD2 (5 bases each). Looked up from germline, CDR1 is DFQATT and CDR2 is SNEGSKA (reference sequence). V was pared by 6 bases and J by 3 bases, with 15 bases between. The CDR3 is 13 residues long.

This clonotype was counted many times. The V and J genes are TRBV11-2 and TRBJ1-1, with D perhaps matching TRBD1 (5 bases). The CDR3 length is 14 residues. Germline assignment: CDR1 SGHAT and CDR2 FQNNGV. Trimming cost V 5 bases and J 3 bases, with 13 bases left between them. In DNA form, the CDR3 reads TGTGCCAGCAGCATCCTCGGGGCGGACACTGAAGCTTTCTTT. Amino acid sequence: CASSILGADTEAFF.

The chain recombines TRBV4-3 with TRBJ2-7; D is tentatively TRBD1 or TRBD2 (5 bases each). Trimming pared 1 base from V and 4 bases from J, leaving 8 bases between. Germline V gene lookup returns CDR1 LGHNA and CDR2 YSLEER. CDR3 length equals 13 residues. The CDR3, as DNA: TGCGCCAGCAGCCAAGGAGGGACGTACGAGCAGTACTTC. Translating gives CASSQGGTYEQYF.

CDR3 residues: CASSSDRLETQYF. CDR3 DNA: TGTGCCAGCAGCTCGGACAGGTTGGAGACCCAGTACTTC. This chain uses TRBV7-2 with TRBJ2-5; 7 bases are shared with TRBD1. The CDR3 has 13 residues. With V trimmed by 4 bases and J by 5 bases, 4 bases remained unmatched. The germline V gene has CDR1 SGHTA and CDR2 FQGNSA.

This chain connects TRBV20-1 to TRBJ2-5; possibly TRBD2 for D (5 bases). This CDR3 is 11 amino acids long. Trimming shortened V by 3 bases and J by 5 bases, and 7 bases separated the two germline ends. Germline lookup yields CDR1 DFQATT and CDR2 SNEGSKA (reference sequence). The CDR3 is CSARERETQYF. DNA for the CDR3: TGCAGTGCTAGGGAGCGGGAGACCCAGTACTTC.

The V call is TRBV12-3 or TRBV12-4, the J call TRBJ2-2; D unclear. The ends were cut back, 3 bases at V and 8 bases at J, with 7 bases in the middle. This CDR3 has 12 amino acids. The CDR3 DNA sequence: TGTGCCAGCAGTTTTGGGTTAGGGGAGCTGTTTTTT. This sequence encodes CASSFGLGELFF.

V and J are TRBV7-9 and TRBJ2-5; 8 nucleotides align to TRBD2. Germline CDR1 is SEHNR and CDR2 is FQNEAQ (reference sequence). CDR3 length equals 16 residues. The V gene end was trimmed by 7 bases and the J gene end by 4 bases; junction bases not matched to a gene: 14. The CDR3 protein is CASTGKERGPGETQYF. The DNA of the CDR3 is TGTGCCAGCACTGGGAAGGAGCGGGGGCCGGGAGAGACCCAGTACTTC.

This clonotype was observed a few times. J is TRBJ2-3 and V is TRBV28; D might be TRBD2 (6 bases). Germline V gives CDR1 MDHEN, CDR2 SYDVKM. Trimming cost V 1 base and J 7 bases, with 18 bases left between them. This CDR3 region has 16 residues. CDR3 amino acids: CASSLLAGTELHTQYF. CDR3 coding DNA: TGTGCCAGCAGTTTATTAGCCGGGACTGAGCTACATACGCAGTATTTT. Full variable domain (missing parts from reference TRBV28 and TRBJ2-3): DVKVTQSSRYLVKRTGEKVFLECVQDMDHENMFWYRQDPGLGLRLIYFSYDVKMKEKGDIPEGYSVSREKKERFSLILESASTNQTSMYLCASSLLAGTELHTQYFGPGTRLTVL.

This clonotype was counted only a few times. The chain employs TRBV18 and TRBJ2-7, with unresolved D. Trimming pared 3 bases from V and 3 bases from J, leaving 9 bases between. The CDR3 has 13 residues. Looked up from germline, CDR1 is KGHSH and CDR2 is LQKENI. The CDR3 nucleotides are TGTGCCAGCTCACCCCGAGAAGGCTACGAGCAGTACTTC. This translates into CASSPREGYEQYF.

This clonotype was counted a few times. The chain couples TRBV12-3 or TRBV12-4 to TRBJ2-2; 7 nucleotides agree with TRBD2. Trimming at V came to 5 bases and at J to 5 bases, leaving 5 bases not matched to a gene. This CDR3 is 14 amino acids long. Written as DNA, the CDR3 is TGTGCCAGCAGTCGCCGGACTAGGACCGGGGAGCTGTTTTTT. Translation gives CASSRRTRTGELFF.

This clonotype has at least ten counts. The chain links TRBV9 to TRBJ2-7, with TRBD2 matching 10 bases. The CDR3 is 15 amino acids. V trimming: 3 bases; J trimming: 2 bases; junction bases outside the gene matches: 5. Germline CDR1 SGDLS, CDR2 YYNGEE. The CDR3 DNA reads TGTGCCAGCAGCGAGGCCGGGACTAGCGCCTACGAGCAGTACTTC. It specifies CASSEAGTSAYEQYF.

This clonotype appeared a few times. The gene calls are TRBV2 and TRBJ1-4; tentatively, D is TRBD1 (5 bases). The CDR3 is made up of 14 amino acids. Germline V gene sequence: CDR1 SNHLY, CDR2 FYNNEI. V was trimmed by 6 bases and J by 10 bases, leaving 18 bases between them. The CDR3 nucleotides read TGTGCCAGCAGCGCGTCTTCTTTGGGGGGAAAACTGTTTTTT. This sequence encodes CASSASSLGGKLFF.